This T cell receptor beta chain was identified in a study of CD8 T cells in ankylosing spondylitis. Worth noting for this clonotype: Antigen specificity is unknown.

CDR1 and CDR2 (germline): ENHRY, SYGVKD. V was trimmed by 9 bases and J by 8 bases, leaving 13 bases between them. The CDR3 is made up of 12 amino acids. General study points: A motif of 8 or 9 highly homologous TCR beta variants was seen as apparently characteristic of ankylosing spondylitis blood.

Preparation of TCR beta libraries was done by quantitative 5'-RACE with molecular barcodes. One entry per CDR3 protein results from TCRdb running MiXCR on the 5' RACE reads. This table has about 160,000 distinct CDR3 sequences, roughly 18% appearing once. The specimen was blood, either unsorted or a sorted T cell fraction (not recorded which). V usage is TRBV10-3 and J usage is TRBJ2-2; D ambiguous. The sequence came from a male donor with ankylosing spondylitis or in good health (not recorded which). In nucleotides, the CDR3 is TGTGCCATGAAGACGGACCCAGGGGAGCTGTTTTTT. It codes for CAMKTDPGELFF.